This T cell receptor beta chain was sequenced for a study of T cells in Graves' hyperthyroidism and ophthalmopathy. TCR beta CDR3 regions were amplified from RNA. When the TCR CDR3 underwent first-round RT-PCR, the HTBI primer set was used. A single record per CDR3 protein comes from TCRdb applying MiXCR to the multiplex PCR reads. This repertoire shows about 700,000 distinct CDR3 sequences, approximately 14% found once; its top ten account for about 10%. Out of over 7.5 ml of fresh peripheral blood came the PBMCs. The CDR3 is 13 amino acids. Germline CDR1 and CDR2: MGHRA and YSYEKL. Trimming left V 4 bases short and J 5 bases short, with 11 bases between.

The V call is TRBV4-1, the J call TRBJ2-5; D gene uncertain. This clonotype was obtained from a woman aged 18-35 years with Graves' hyperthyroidism. Sequencing used blood. This CDR3 is CASSRAPDETQYF. The CDR3 DNA is TGCGCCAGCAGCCGCGCTCCTGACGAGACCCAGTACTTC.